The T cell receptor beta chain under discussion was sequenced for a study of preoperative IRX-2 immunotherapy in early breast cancer. This sample's treatment: preoperative locoregional IRX-2 cytokine immunotherapy. Patients received preoperative, locoregional IRX-2 cytokine immunotherapy in a phase Ib study. Sequenced by immunoSEQ multiplex PCR; TCRdb stores in-frame clones only, minus some. The top ten hold 1.2% of the sample, which has some 21,000 clones, around four fifths seen once. CDR1 is MNHGY and CDR2 is SAAAGT in the germline V gene. V lost 10 bases and J lost 2, with 15 bases in between. The CDR3 spans 14 residues.

The chain recombines TRBV6-8 with TRBJ2-1; either TRBD1 or TRBD2 may supply D (5 bases each). Source: lymph node tissue, taken after IRX-2 immunotherapy. The clonotype was recovered from a human donor with breast cancer. The CDR3 coding sequence is TGTGCCATCACCTCCGGGACGACCTACAATGAGCAGTTCTTC. It specifies CAITSGTTYNEQFF.